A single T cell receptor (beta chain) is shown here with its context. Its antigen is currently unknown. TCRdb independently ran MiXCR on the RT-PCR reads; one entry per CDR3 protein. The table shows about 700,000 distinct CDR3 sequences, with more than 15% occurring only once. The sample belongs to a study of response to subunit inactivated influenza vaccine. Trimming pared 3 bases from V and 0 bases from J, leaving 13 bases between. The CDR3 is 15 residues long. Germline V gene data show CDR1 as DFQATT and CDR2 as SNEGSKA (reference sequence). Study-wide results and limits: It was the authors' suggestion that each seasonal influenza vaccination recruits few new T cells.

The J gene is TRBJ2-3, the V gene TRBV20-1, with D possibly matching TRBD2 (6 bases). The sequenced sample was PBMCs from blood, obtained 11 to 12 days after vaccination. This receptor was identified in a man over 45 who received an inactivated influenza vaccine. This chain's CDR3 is CSASARGKSTDTQYF. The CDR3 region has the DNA TGCAGTGCTAGTGCCCGGGGGAAGAGCACAGATACGCAGTATTTT.